This T cell receptor beta chain appears in the sequencing data of a study of T cells in narcolepsy. Study overall: Enrolled donors included narcolepsy type 1 or type 2 patients and healthy controls. Study-wide findings and caveats: Autoreactive clone sequences were missing from some blood memory CD4+ repertoires. Comparing one patient's CSF and blood CD4+ clonotypes highlighted HCRT- and TRIB2-specific autoreactive clonotypes.

The repertoire was sequenced with immunoSEQ multiplex PCR; TCRdb's copy has only in-frame clones and lacks some. This table holds roughly 25,000 clones, roughly 85% found once. CDR3 size: 16 residues. Germline CDR1 reads SGHNT; CDR2 reads YYREEE (reference sequence). Unmatched junction bases numbered 6, after V lost 0 bases and J lost 5 bases. As concerns this clone: The target antigen is unknown.

The source material was memory (CD45RA-) CD4+ T cells from blood. This sequence was found in a human donor in good health. V and J are TRBV5-4 and TRBJ2-2; 8 nucleotides agree with TRBD1. The CDR3 DNA reads as TGTGCCAGCAGCTTGGGCAGGGGGCTGGAAACCGGGGAGCTGTTTTTT. Its translation: CASSLGRGLETGELFF.